This TCR beta chain was sequenced during a study of cytomegalovirus exposure and HLA in healthy donors. Study results and caveats: Rarity held for most TCR sequences, but there were some public TCRs that occurred in many donors. Data from an earlier analysis indicated that most TCR beta V segments were productive either about 90% or about 30% of the time.

This clone was recorded once. The antigen is unknown. Trimming removed 0 bases from V and 5 bases from J; junction bases left unmatched: 7. The CDR3 runs to 16 residues. The germline V gene has CDR1 MNHEY and CDR2 SVGAGI. 60 Vbeta and 13 Jbeta primers were used in PCR. Method: immunoSEQ multiplex PCR; TCRdb's copy keeps in-frame clones and lacks some. This table has about 94,000 clones, around 66% appearing once. The TCR comes from a man in his thirties or forties in good health and CMV-seronegative. Input material: PBMCs. The chain links TRBV6-5 to TRBJ2-5; 9 nucleotides agree with TRBD1. The chain's CDR3 is CASSYSRNRGRETQYF. The CDR3 DNA is TGTGCCAGCAGTTACTCTAGGAACAGGGGGCGTGAGACCCAGTACTTC.